This T cell receptor beta chain was recorded in a study of blood T cell repertoires in COVID-19. Turning to the study itself: Sites in the United States, Italy and Spain provided acute and convalescent COVID-19 samples. Nucleic acid was either cDNA or gDNA, and it came from T cells, B-cell-depleted T cells, or PBMCs.

As handled by the study authors: For nucleated cells, counts were estimated from reference gene primer amplification. Assay: immunoSEQ multiplex PCR; the TCRdb copy retains only in-frame clones and omits some. The DNA gave D and trimming, while V, J and clone size come from that table. The data hold about 240,000 clones, with roughly 86% observed a single time. Input material: peripheral blood. The TCR was taken from a man aged 50 to 59 with acute or convalescent COVID-19.

The CDR3 sequence: CASSLERRGRDTQYF. The CDR3 DNA reads TGCGCCAGCAGCTTGGAAAGGCGGGGACGAGATACGCAGTATTTT. The chain is built from TRBV5-1 and TRBJ2-3, with D possibly TRBD2 on 6 matching bases. Trimming cost V 0 bases and J 5 bases, with 13 bases left between them. Germline assignment: CDR1 SGHRS and CDR2 YFSETQ. The CDR3 runs to 15 residues.